This TCR beta chain was observed in a study of shared clonotypes between healthy human individuals. Naive CD8 cells lacked CD45RO and underwent positive selection for CCR7, leaving out terminally differentiated effector memory CD45RA+ cells. The CDR3 spans 13 residues. The germline V gene encodes CDR1 MGHRA and CDR2 YSYEKL. V gave up 0 bases and J gave up 4 bases, with 7 bases separating them. Some clones are missing from TCRdb's copy, which holds only in-frame ones; the method was immunoSEQ multiplex PCR. The data contain some 2 million clones, 85% to 95% of them seen just once; the ten biggest clones take up around 1.1%. In regard to this clone: Additional DNA sequences in this sample encode the identical CDR3.

This clonotype originated in a man aged 18 to 30 in good health. The sequenced sample was naive CD8+ T cells sorted from blood. This chain joins TRBV4-1 and TRBJ2-7; no clear D. The CDR3 reads CASSQDLEYEQYF. The CDR3 nucleotides read TGCGCCAGCAGCCAAGATCTGGAGTACGAGCAGTACTTC.